The TCR beta chain under discussion was sequenced for a study of T-cell memory formation after mild COVID-19. Study-level background: Largely donor-specific sequence clusters came from a couple of donors.

This CDR3 comprises 13 residues. The germline V and J ends were trimmed by 6 bases and 4 bases, with 12 bases remaining between them. The germline CDR1 and CDR2 sequences are MNHEY and SVGAGI. TCRdb re-derived calls from the 5' RACE reads in MiXCR, one entry per CDR3 protein. The sample holds fewer than 700,000 distinct CDR3 sequences, about a sixth seen once. The sequenced sample was PBMCs or a T cell subset sorted from them (not recorded which). This TCR derives from an adult woman who had mild COVID-19 (a few samples of this study predate the infection). Cell type and time point are not known. V is TRBV6-5 and J is TRBJ1-1; TRBD1 might be the D (5 bases). CDR3 sequence (DNA): TGTGCCAGCAGGGAGGCAGGGTCCACTGAAGCTTTCTTT. Its protein product is CASREAGSTEAFF.